This entry describes one TCR beta chain. The target antigen is unknown. The V gene lost 0 bases and the J gene lost 7 bases, with 10 bases spanning the gap. The CDR3 contains 14 residues. The germline V gene encodes CDR1 SGHRS and CDR2 YFSETQ. Over several immunoSEQ plates, each subset's genomic DNA was distributed in even portions. Sequencing used immunoSEQ multiplex PCR; TCRdb keeps in-frame clones, though not all of them. The repertoire holds roughly 1.5 million clones, roughly 98% seen once, with about 0.45% in the top ten. The data derive from a study of shared clonotypes between healthy human individuals. Study details: Aged between 18 and 49, the donors were two women and a few men.

Study-level points and caveats: The naive CD4 repertoires of several donors were compared, and roughly 5% of clonotypes were shared.

The sequence was collected from a man aged 25 to 45 in good health. Sequenced sample: naive CD4+ T cells sorted from blood. Regarding subset: CD45RA+ positively selected. V and J are TRBV5-1 and TRBJ2-2, with D hard to call. The CDR3 protein is CASSLEIAVGELFF. The DNA of the CDR3 is TGCGCCAGCAGCTTGGAAATAGCCGTCGGGGAGCTGTTTTTT.